The subject of this entry is one TCR beta chain. Its antigen is undetermined. The data derive from a study of PD-L1 blockade in urothelial cancer. About the research overall: Samples of blood were analyzed 3 weeks (second dose) and 6 weeks after treatment start.

Repertoires were generated with immunoSEQ multiplex PCR, while TCRdb's copy carries only in-frame clones and drops some. This table holds some 43,000 clones, around 81% found once. In germline, CDR1 is SGHDN, CDR2 FVKESK. CDR3 length: 15 residues. J gave up 4 bases and V 4 bases, and 6 bases lay outside the gene matches. Study-wide findings and caveats: When pretreatment blood TCR clonality was below the median, it predicted better survival.

Time point meaning: pretreatment peripheral blood. The V call is TRBV14, the J call TRBJ2-5, with 10 bases fitting TRBD1. The specimen comprised PBMCs, sampled around atezolizumab (anti-PD-L1) treatment. The TCR comes from a man aged 60-69 years with urothelial cancer. The CDR3 bases are TGTGCCAGCAGCCCTTGGGACAGGGGCGGAGAGACCCAGTACTTC. Its protein is CASSPWDRGGETQYF.